A single sample is the source of the 18 T cell receptor beta chains below, sequenced in a study of STAT5B mutations in CD4+ large granular lymphocyte leukemia. Produced via immunoSEQ multiplex PCR; TCRdb's table is partial and in-frame only. The top ten hold 1.5% to 1.7% of the sample, which has 48,000 or so clones, approximately 70% seen once. The specimen was CD4+ T cells from blood buffy coats. These receptors were obtained from a human donor in good health.

This sequence joins TRBV18 and TRBJ2-5; D is uncertain. CDR1 is KGHSH, CDR2 LQKENI, per germline. V gave up 8 bases and J gave up 4 bases, with 14 bases separating them. CDR3 length: 13 amino acids. CDR3 nucleotides: TGTGCCAGCACCCAAGGTTCGGGAGAGACCCAGTACTTC. Translation: CASTQGSGETQYF.

The V and J genes are TRBV10-3 and TRBJ1-1; 8 nucleotides line up with TRBD1. Germline V gene lookup returns CDR1 ENHRY and CDR2 SYGVKD. V dropped 5 bases and J dropped 3; count of bases not matched to a gene: 5. The CDR3 is made up of 14 amino acids. This CDR3 reads CAISQQGVYTEAFF. CDR3 DNA sequence: TGTGCCATCAGTCAACAGGGGGTCTACACTGAAGCTTTCTTT.

This clone showed up just a few times. The genes are TRBV27 and TRBJ2-2, with 7 positions matching TRBD1. CDR1 and CDR2 from the germline V gene are MNHEY and SMNVEV (reference sequence). The length of the CDR3 is 16 residues. The V segment lost 5 bases and the J segment 3 bases; nucleotides outside the gene matches: 9. CDR3 DNA sequence: TGTGCCAGCAGTAGGGACAGAGGCGGGTACACCGGGGAGCTGTTTTTT. This encodes CASSRDRGGYTGELFF.

This clone showed up just a few times. V usage is TRBV6-6 and J usage is TRBJ2-3; TRBD2 matches at 9 bases. The CDR3 has 16 amino acids. Germline CDR1 and CDR2: MNHNY and SVGAGI (reference sequence). The V gene end was trimmed by 9 bases and the J gene end by 4 bases; junction bases not matched to a gene: 14. CDR3 protein: CASSRVGSGGPDTQYF. CDR3 in DNA: TGTGCCAGTAGTCGGGTGGGTAGCGGGGGTCCAGATACGCAGTATTTT.

The CDR3: CSVGQGWNTGELFF. The DNA of the CDR3 is TGCAGCGTTGGGCAGGGGTGGAACACCGGGGAGCTGTTTTTT. The chain links TRBV29-1 to TRBJ2-2; maybe TRBD1 (6 bases). This CDR3 contains 14 residues. The germline V gene has CDR1 SQVTM and CDR2 ANQGSEA. Trimming removed 4 bases at V and 1 base at J, with 10 bases between.

The V and J genes are TRBV5-1 and TRBJ2-5; D gene unclear. CDR1 is SGHRS, CDR2 YFSETQ, per germline. V was pared by 5 bases and J by 2 bases, with 10 bases between. CDR3 size: 13 residues. The CDR3 nucleotides read TGCGCCAGCAGTCCTCTTAAACAAGAGACCCAGTACTTC. This translates into CASSPLKQETQYF.

This chain connects TRBV5-1 to TRBJ2-1; 8 nucleotides match TRBD2. Germline-derived CDR1 and CDR2 are SGHRS and YFSETQ. This CDR3 contains 15 residues. Germline trimming cut 0 bases from V and 6 bases from J; bases unmatched to any gene: 5. CDR3 sequence reads: CASSLDGGATNEQFF. Written as DNA, the CDR3 is TGCGCCAGCAGCTTGGACGGGGGGGCCACCAATGAGCAGTTCTTC.

The chain links TRBV30 to TRBJ2-3, with D perhaps TRBD1 (6 bases). The CDR3 is made up of 14 amino acids. Germline V gene lookup returns CDR1 GTSNPN and CDR2 SVGIG (reference sequence). Trimming cost V 3 bases and J 5 bases, with 15 bases left between them. In DNA form, the CDR3 reads TGTGCCTGGAGCGGCCAGGGGTTGGGAGATACGCAGTATTTT. This encodes CAWSGQGLGDTQYF.

This clone was recorded a few times. V usage is TRBV20-1 and J usage is TRBJ2-1; no reliable D call. This CDR3 has 11 residues. Germline V gene data show CDR1 as DFQATT and CDR2 as SNEGSKA (reference sequence). The V end lost 3 bases, the J end lost 7 bases, and 7 bases lay between the germline ends. The CDR3 is CSASPGNEQFF. The CDR3 bases are TGCAGTGCTAGCCCTGGGAATGAGCAGTTCTTC.

This clone appeared a single time. The rearrangement joins TRBV5-1 to TRBJ2-3, with 9 bases identical to TRBD1. V lost 3 bases to trimming and J lost 4 bases; unmatched junction nucleotides: 12. There are 17 residues in the CDR3. Per germline, CDR1 SGHRS and CDR2 YFSETQ. The CDR3 DNA reads as TGCGCCAGCAGCTGGAGGGGACAGGGTTCTAGCGCAGATACGCAGTATTTT. This sequence encodes CASSWRGQGSSADTQYF. Supplemented by reference TRBV5-1 and TRBJ2-3, the full variable domain reads KAGVTQTPRYLIKTRGQQVTLSCSPISGHRSVSWYQQTPGQGLQFLFEYFSETQRNKGNFPGRFSGRQFSNSRSEMNVSTLELGDSALYLCASSWRGQGSSADTQYFGPGTRLTVL.

This clone has just one count. The chain combines TRBV18 with TRBJ2-3; D is unclear. The CDR3 is 13 amino acids. Germline V gene lookup returns CDR1 KGHSH and CDR2 LQKENI. V was shortened by 6 bases and J by 1 base, with 8 bases between the two germline ends. The CDR3 spells CASSPAGTDTQYF. CDR3 nucleotides: TGTGCCAGCTCGCCAGCTGGCACAGATACGCAGTATTTT.

This clone has more than one count but fewer than ten. This chain joins TRBV14 and TRBJ2-5; D is ambiguous. The V end was cut by 5 bases, the J end by 5 bases, with 6 bases between. Looked up from germline, CDR1 is SGHDN and CDR2 is FVKESK. The CDR3 has 11 residues. For the CDR3, the DNA is TGTGCCAGCAGCGTGGGGGAGACCCAGTACTTC. Amino acid sequence: CASSVGETQYF.

This sequence joins TRBV6-1 and TRBJ2-7; TRBD1 is a possible D gene (6 bases). V was clipped by 6 bases and J by 5 bases, with 17 bases between them. The CDR3 contains 14 residues. Germline CDR1 is MNHNS and CDR2 is SASEGT. CDR3 region: CASRGQPLGDEQYF. In DNA form, the CDR3 reads TGTGCCAGCAGAGGACAGCCACTTGGGGACGAGCAGTACTTC.

CDR3 protein: CASSFGGDNQPQHF. As DNA, the CDR3 is TGTGCCAGCAGCTTTGGGGGTGACAATCAGCCCCAGCATTTT. V usage is TRBV5-4 and J usage is TRBJ1-5; D possibly corresponds to TRBD1 (5 bases). Looked up from germline, CDR1 is SGHNT and CDR2 is YYREEE (reference sequence). This CDR3 has 14 amino acids. Trimming removed 2 bases at V and 3 bases at J, with 9 bases between.

The J gene is TRBJ2-2, the V gene TRBV5-1, with no clear D. Germline V gene lookup returns CDR1 SGHRS and CDR2 YFSETQ. The V and J ends lost 4 bases and 4 bases respectively, with 11 bases between them. There are 14 residues in the CDR3. CDR3 loop: CASSARLATGELFF. CDR3 DNA: TGCGCCAGCAGCGCCCGGTTGGCCACCGGGGAGCTGTTTTTT.

V usage is TRBV18 and J usage is TRBJ2-7; TRBD1 aligns across 7 bases. V lost 8 bases to trimming and J lost 0 bases; unmatched junction nucleotides: 7. From germline, CDR1 is KGHSH and CDR2 LQKENI. The CDR3 has 14 amino acids. The chain's CDR3 is CASNQGENSYEQYF. As DNA, the CDR3 is TGTGCCAGCAACCAGGGGGAGAACTCCTACGAGCAGTACTTC.

This clone was detected only a few times. The rearrangement joins TRBV19 to TRBJ2-2, with D possibly TRBD1 on 5 matching bases. From germline, CDR1 is LNHDA and CDR2 SQIVND (reference sequence). V lost 8 bases and J lost 5, with 12 bases in between. The CDR3 totals 13 residues. CDR3 nucleotide sequence: TGTGCCAGTCATAGGGGAAGAACCGGGGAGCTGTTTTTT. Residues: CASHRGRTGELFF.

The chain couples TRBV5-1 to TRBJ2-3, with 8 bases lining up with TRBD1. The CDR3 loop spans 14 amino acids. The junction had 5 bases not matched to a gene; V was cut back by 4 bases and J by 4 bases. Germline loops: CDR1 SGHRS, CDR2 YFSETQ. The CDR3 loop reads CASSPTGVSDTQYF. CDR3 coding DNA: TGCGCCAGCAGCCCGACAGGGGTTTCAGATACGCAGTATTTT. The variable domain in full, completed from reference TRBV5-1 and TRBJ2-3, reads KAGVTQTPRYLIKTRGQQVTLSCSPISGHRSVSWYQQTPGQGLQFLFEYFSETQRNKGNFPGRFSGRQFSNSRSEMNVSTLELGDSALYLCASSPTGVSDTQYFGPGTRLTVL.